These 19 T cell receptor beta chains were all obtained from the same sample, sequenced in a study of T-cell memory formation after mild COVID-19. MiXCR was run by TCRdb on the 5' RACE reads, yielding one entry per CDR3 protein. This table has roughly 450,000 distinct CDR3 sequences, 18% appearing once. Sequenced sample: PBMCs or a T cell subset sorted from them (not recorded which). These receptors all stem from an adult woman who had mild COVID-19 (a few samples of this study predate the infection). Cell type and time point are not known.

This clonotype has more than one count but fewer than ten. The rearrangement joins TRBV5-5 to TRBJ2-7; D gene unclear. Germline CDR1 and CDR2: SGHKS and YYEKEE (reference sequence). This CDR3 has 14 amino acids. Trimming stripped 2 bases from V and 6 bases from J, with 15 bases between. The DNA of the CDR3 is TGTGCCAGCAGCTTTGGCGCCCCGGGTCCCGAGCAGTACTTC. Residues: CASSFGAPGPEQYF.

This clonotype was counted a few times. The rearrangement uses TRBV18 and TRBJ2-1; 9 positions match TRBD2. The CDR3 has 16 residues. The V segment lost 3 bases and the J segment 4 bases; nucleotides outside the gene matches: 7. The germline CDR1 and CDR2 sequences are KGHSH and LQKENI. The CDR3 nucleotides are TGTGCCAGCTCACCCGTTAGCGGGAGAGATTACAATGAGCAGTTCTTC. Amino acids: CASSPVSGRDYNEQFF.

This sequence joins TRBV24-1 and TRBJ2-3; 8 nucleotides line up with TRBD2. The CDR3 is made up of 15 amino acids. The ends lost 1 base at V and 8 bases at J; junction bases unmatched: 7. The V gene's germline CDR1 is KGHDR and CDR2 SFDVKD. CDR3 protein: CATSDFAGGGLTQYF. The DNA for the CDR3 is TGTGCCACCAGTGATTTTGCGGGAGGCGGACTTACGCAGTATTTT.

The table lists this clonotype with a count of one. The chain carries TRBV20-1 and TRBJ1-1, with TRBD1 identical over 9 bases. This CDR3 comprises 16 residues. The germline gives CDR1 DFQATT, CDR2 SNEGSKA (reference sequence). Losses at the gene ends were 6 bases for V and 4 bases for J; bases not matched to a gene: 15. The chain's CDR3 is CSARRQGVFGGTEAFF. In DNA form, the CDR3 reads TGCAGTGCCAGGAGACAGGGGGTTTTTGGTGGCACTGAAGCTTTCTTT.

The chain is built from TRBV5-6 and TRBJ2-1, with D uncertain. The V gene lost 2 bases and the J gene lost 8 bases, with 14 bases spanning the gap. The CDR3 has 14 residues. The germline V gene has CDR1 SGHDT and CDR2 YYEEEE. The CDR3 spells CASSLPGPWDEQFF. In DNA, the CDR3 is TGTGCCAGCAGCTTACCGGGCCCCTGGGATGAGCAGTTCTTC.

The rearrangement uses TRBV9 and TRBJ1-1, with D possibly TRBD1 on 6 matching bases. Germline assignment: CDR1 SGDLS and CDR2 YYNGEE. The V end was cut by 4 bases, the J end by 0 bases, with 16 bases between. The CDR3 extends over 16 amino acids. CDR3 sequence: CASSLRGGLMNTEAFF. CDR3 sequence (DNA): TGTGCCAGCAGCCTGCGGGGGGGCCTTATGAACACTGAAGCTTTCTTT.

The V call is TRBV20-1, the J call TRBJ2-7; the D gene is possibly TRBD1 (6 bases). Germline V gene data show CDR1 as DFQATT and CDR2 as SNEGSKA (reference sequence). The CDR3 extends over 13 amino acids. The ends were cut back, 5 bases at V and 3 bases at J, with 14 bases in the middle. Here the CDR3 reads CSAAFGQLYEQYF. The CDR3, as DNA: TGCAGTGCTGCCTTCGGACAGCTCTACGAGCAGTACTTC.

The table lists this clonotype with many counts. The genes are TRBV20-1 and TRBJ2-1; 8 bases align to TRBD2. The CDR3 covers 14 residues. Per the germline V gene, CDR1 is DFQATT and CDR2 is SNEGSKA (reference sequence). The ends lost 0 bases at V and 12 bases at J; junction bases unmatched: 10. The CDR3 DNA is TGCAGTGCTAGAGATCCCGGAGCGGGAGCGCGGCAGTTCTTC. It yields the protein CSARDPGAGARQFF.

The rearrangement links TRBV27 to TRBJ2-1; TRBD2 matches at 10 bases. This CDR3 is 15 amino acids long. Germline values: CDR1 MNHEY, CDR2 SMNVEV (reference sequence). Germline trimming cut 8 bases from V and 9 bases from J; bases unmatched to any gene: 13. The CDR3 DNA sequence: TGTGCCAGCTGCCCGGCTAGCGGGAGTGTTGGTGAGCAGTTCTTC. Protein sequence: CASCPASGSVGEQFF.

This clonotype was seen a few times. The CDR3 reads CSAPPGAHRRDTIYF. In DNA form, the CDR3 reads TGCAGTGCCCCTCCCGGGGCGCACCGTCGAGACACCATATATTTT. This sequence joins TRBV20-1 and TRBJ1-3; perhaps TRBD1 as D (5 bases). Germline V CDR1 and CDR2: DFQATT, SNEGSKA (reference sequence). The V end was cut by 6 bases, the J end by 8 bases, with 23 bases between. This CDR3 is built from 15 residues.

This clonotype showed up many times. The rearrangement links TRBV11-2 to TRBJ2-3; maybe TRBD2 (6 bases). Trimming took 6 bases from V and 2 from J, leaving 21 bases between them. Germline CDR1 reads SGHAT; CDR2 reads FQNNGV. This CDR3 has 17 residues. CDR3: CASSLIERAPPTDTQYF. The CDR3, as DNA: TGTGCCAGCAGTTTGATCGAGCGGGCTCCCCCCACAGATACGCAGTATTTT.

The chain combines TRBV25-1 with TRBJ2-5; 8 bases map to TRBD2. The CDR3 is 15 residues long. CDR1 and CDR2 (germline): MGHDK, SYGVNS. J lost 2 bases, V lost 7 bases, and 9 bases had no gene match. This chain's CDR3 is CASTTSLAVQETQYF. The CDR3 DNA is TGTGCCAGCACCACATCACTAGCGGTACAAGAGACCCAGTACTTC.

V usage is TRBV3-1 and J usage is TRBJ2-1; the match to TRBD2 covers 8 bases. Germline values: CDR1 LGHDT, CDR2 YNNKEL (reference sequence). The CDR3 is 15 residues long. Germline trimming cut 4 bases from V and 9 bases from J; bases unmatched to any gene: 11. The CDR3 nucleotides are TGTGCCAGCAGCCGAGGACTCCCCGGGGGGGGTGAGCAGTTCTTC. It codes for CASSRGLPGGGEQFF.

J is TRBJ2-2 and V is TRBV6-4; no firm D call. The CDR3 covers 14 residues. Germline V lookup: CDR1 MRHNA, CDR2 SNTAGT. V lost 0 bases and J lost 7, with 9 bases in between. Here the CDR3 DNA reads TGTGCCAGCAGTGACTCGTTTATGGTCGGGGAGCTGTTTTTT. Encoded protein: CASSDSFMVGELFF.

This clonotype occurred a few times. As DNA, the CDR3 is TGTGCCAGCAGCTTAGAGTCCGGACAGGTCGGGTACTTC. Encoded protein: CASSLESGQVGYF. The rearrangement joins TRBV7-9 to TRBJ2-5; TRBD1 matches at 7 bases. This CDR3 has 13 residues. The V segment lost 1 base and the J segment 13 bases; nucleotides outside the gene matches: 9. Germline V gene lookup returns CDR1 SEHNR and CDR2 FQNEAQ (reference sequence).

This sequence joins TRBV5-1 and TRBJ2-3; D tentatively fits TRBD1 or TRBD2 (5 bases each). The CDR3 is made up of 15 amino acids. Per germline, CDR1 SGHRS and CDR2 YFSETQ. Trimming took 7 bases from V and 4 from J, leaving 19 bases between them. CDR3 protein: CASAPGDRGADTQYF. The CDR3 region has the DNA TGCGCCAGCGCTCCCGGGGACCGTGGGGCAGATACGCAGTATTTT.

The CDR3: CSARGPVVGFEYF. The CDR3 region has the DNA TGCAGTGCTAGAGGACCGGTGGTGGGATTCGAGTACTTC. V is TRBV20-1 and J is TRBJ2-7; D ambiguous. Germline V gene sequence: CDR1 DFQATT, CDR2 SNEGSKA (reference sequence). V lost 1 base and J 11 bases, leaving 18 bases between the germline ends. CDR3 size: 13 residues.

This clonotype was seen a handful of times. The rearrangement links TRBV18 to TRBJ2-7; 8 positions match TRBD1. This CDR3 has 14 residues. Trimming cost V 6 bases and J 7 bases; bases outside gene matches: 11. Germline-derived CDR1 and CDR2 are KGHSH and LQKENI. CDR3 in DNA: TGTGCCAGCTCGTCATACCAGGGGGCAGAGGAGCAGTACTTC. Translated, it gives CASSSYQGAEEQYF.

This sequence joins TRBV12-3 or TRBV12-4 and TRBJ2-2; maybe TRBD2 (5 bases). There are 14 residues in the CDR3. V lost 8 bases and J lost 1, with 11 bases in between. The CDR3 DNA reads as TGTGCCAGCGGACCACTAGAGAACACCGGGGAGCTGTTTTTT. It specifies CASGPLENTGELFF.